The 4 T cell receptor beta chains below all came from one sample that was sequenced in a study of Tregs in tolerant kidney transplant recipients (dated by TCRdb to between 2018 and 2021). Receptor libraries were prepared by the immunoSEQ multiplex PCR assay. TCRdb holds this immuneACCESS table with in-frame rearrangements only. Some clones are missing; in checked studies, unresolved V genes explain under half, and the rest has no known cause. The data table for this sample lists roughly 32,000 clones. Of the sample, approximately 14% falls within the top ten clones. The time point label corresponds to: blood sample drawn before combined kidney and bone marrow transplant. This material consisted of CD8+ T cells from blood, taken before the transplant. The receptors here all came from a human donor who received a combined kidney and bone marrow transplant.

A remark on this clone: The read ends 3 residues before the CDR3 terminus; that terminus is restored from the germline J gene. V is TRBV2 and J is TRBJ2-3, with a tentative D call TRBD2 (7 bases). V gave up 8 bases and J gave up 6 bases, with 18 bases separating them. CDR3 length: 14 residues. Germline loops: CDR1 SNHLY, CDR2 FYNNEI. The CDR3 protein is CASEKGEGGDTQYF. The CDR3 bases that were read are TGTGCCAGCGAGAAGGGGGAGGGCGGGGATACG.

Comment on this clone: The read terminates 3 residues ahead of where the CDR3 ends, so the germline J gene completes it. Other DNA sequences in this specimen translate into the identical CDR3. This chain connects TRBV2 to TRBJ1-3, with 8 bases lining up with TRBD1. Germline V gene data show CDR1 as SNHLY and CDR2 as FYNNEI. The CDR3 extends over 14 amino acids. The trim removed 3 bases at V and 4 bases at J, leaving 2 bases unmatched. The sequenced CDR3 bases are TGTGCCAGCAGTGACAGGGGGCTAGGAAACACC. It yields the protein CASSDRGLGNT. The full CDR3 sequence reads CASSDRGLGNTIYF.

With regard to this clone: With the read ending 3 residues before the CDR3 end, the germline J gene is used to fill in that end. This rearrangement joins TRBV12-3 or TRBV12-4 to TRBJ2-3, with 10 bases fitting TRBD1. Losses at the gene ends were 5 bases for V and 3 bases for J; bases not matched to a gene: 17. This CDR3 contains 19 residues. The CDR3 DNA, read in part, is TGTGCCAGCAGTCTAGACAGGGGGCGCAGCACGGACCGGACAGATACG. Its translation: CASSLDRGRSTDRTDT. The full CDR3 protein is CASSLDRGRSTDRTDTQYF.

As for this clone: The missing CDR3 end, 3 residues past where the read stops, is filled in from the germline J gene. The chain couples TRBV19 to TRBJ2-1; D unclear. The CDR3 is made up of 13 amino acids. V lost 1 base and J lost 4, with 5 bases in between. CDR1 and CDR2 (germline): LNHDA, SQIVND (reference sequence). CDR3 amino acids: CASSIGLYNEQFF. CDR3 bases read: TGTGCCAGTAGTATAGGGCTTTACAATGAG.